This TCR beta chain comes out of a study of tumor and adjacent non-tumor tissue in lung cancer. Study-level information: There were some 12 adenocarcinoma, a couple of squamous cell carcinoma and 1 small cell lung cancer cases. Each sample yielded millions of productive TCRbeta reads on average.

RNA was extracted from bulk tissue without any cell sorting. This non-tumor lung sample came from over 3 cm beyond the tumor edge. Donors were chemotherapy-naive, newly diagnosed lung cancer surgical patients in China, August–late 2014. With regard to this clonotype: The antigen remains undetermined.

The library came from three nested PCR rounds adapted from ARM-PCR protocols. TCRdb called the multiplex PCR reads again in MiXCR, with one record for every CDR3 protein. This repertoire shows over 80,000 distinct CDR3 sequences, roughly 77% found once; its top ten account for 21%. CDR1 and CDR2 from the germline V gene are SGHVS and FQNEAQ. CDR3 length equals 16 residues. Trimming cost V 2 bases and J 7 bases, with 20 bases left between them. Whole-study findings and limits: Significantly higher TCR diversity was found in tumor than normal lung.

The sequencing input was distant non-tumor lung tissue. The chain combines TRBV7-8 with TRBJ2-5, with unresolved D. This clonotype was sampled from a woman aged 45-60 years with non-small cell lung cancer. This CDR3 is CASSLSLGTPEGTQYF. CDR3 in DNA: TGTGCCAGCAGCTTAAGTTTGGGCACTCCGGAAGGGACCCAGTACTTC. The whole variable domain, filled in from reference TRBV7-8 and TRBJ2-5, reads GAGVSQSPRYKVAKRGQDVALRCDPISGHVSLFWYQQALGQGPEFLTYFQNEAQLDKSGLPSDRFFAERPEGSVSTLKIQRTQQEDSAVYLCASSLSLGTPEGTQYFGPGTRLLVL.